This is a list of T cell receptor beta chains from one sample in a study of blood T cell repertoires in COVID-19. The method was immunoSEQ multiplex PCR; TCRdb's version includes in-frame clones alone and lacks a portion of them. This sample carries roughly 330,000 clones, 75% to 90% of them seen once, and the ten largest clones take around 5%. Sequencing was carried out using PBMCs or T cells enriched from blood (not recorded which). These receptors came from a man aged 25-45 years who had recovered from COVID-19. Both conserved end residues are part of each CDR3. Each record gives: V gene, J gene, clone size, D gene, CDR3 DNA, CDR3 protein. A D gene is named only where the DNA matches it firmly. The size entry is marked missing in some rows and otherwise reads once, few, many or a size class.

TRBV6-2/TRBV6-3	TRBJ1-1	NA	NA	TGTGCCAGCAGTTACCCTCCCCAGGGGTGGGACACTGAAGCTTTCTTT	CASSYPPQGWDTEAFF
TRBV7-9	TRBJ1-5	NA	TRBD1	TGTGCCAGCAGCCGGGACAGGGCGAATCAGCCCCAGCATTTT	CASSRDRANQPQHF
TRBV6-5	TRBJ1-5	NA	TRBD1	TGTGCCACGCACAGGGGGGCCAATCAGCCCCAGCATTTT	CATHRGANQPQHF
TRBV5-1	TRBJ1-4	NA	NA	TGCGCCAGCAGCTTGGAACCCGAGCGGGGAGAGAATGAAAAACTGTTTTTT	CASSLEPERGENEKLFF
TRBV27	TRBJ2-5	NA	NA	TGTGCCAGCAGTCTACAGACAGGAGAGACCCAGTACTTC	CASSLQTGETQYF
TRBV5-1	TRBJ2-7	NA	NA	TGCGCCAGCAGCTTGGAACAGAACGAGCAGTACTTC	CASSLEQNEQYF
TRBV12-3/TRBV12-4	TRBJ1-6	NA	NA	TGTGCCAGCAATAATAGGGGGTTTTCACCCCTCCACTTT	CASNNRGFSPLHF
TRBV4-2	TRBJ1-3	NA	NA	TGTGCCAGCAGCCAAGCCAGCTCGGGGACTGGAAACACCATATATTTT	CASSQASSGTGNTIYF
TRBV18	TRBJ1-2	NA	NA	TGTGCCAGCTCACCTCCCGCGGCGATCCAACCTCTCGGCTACACCTTC	CASSPPAAIQPLGYTF
TRBV19	TRBJ1-6	few	NA	TGTGCCAGTAGCAGACAGAGCTCCTATAATTCACCCCTCCACTTT	CASSRQSSYNSPLHF
TRBV5-8	TRBJ1-2	NA	TRBD1	TGTGCCAGCAGCTACACAGGGGGTAACTATGGCTACACCTTC	CASSYTGGNYGYTF
TRBV24-1	TRBJ2-1	NA	NA	TGTGCCACCAGTGACCCGGGACATCTAGAGCAGTTCTTC	CATSDPGHLEQFF
TRBV27	TRBJ1-5	NA	TRBD1	TGTGCCAGCAGTTTATCGGCAGGGGGCAACCAGCCCCAGCATTTT	CASSLSAGGNQPQHF
TRBV6-6	TRBJ1-1	NA	TRBD1	TGTGCCAGCAGTGGTCCGACAGGGGATTTTGAGGCTTTCTTT	CASSGPTGDFEAFF
TRBV4-1	TRBJ2-3	NA	NA	TGCGCCAGCAGCCGCGGGACTGCTGGGGCGCAGTATTTT	CASSRGTAGAQYF
TRBV4-2	TRBJ1-4	NA	TRBD1	TGTGCCAGCAGCCAAGAGACAGGGGACGAAAAACTGTTTTTT	CASSQETGDEKLFF
TRBV2	TRBJ1-1	NA	NA	TGTGCCAGCAGTGAGGGGGCCGGGACTGAAGCTTTCTTT	CASSEGAGTEAFF
TRBV19	TRBJ2-2	NA	TRBD2	TGTGCCAGTAAGCGGGGGCCCGGGGAGCTGTTTTTT	CASKRGPGELFF